The T cell receptor (beta chain) described here comes from a study of shared clonotypes between healthy human individuals. CD4+ cells were split into CD45RA+ naive and CD45RA-negative memory subsets. The CDR3 spans 16 residues. Germline-derived CDR1 and CDR2 are MNHEY and SVGAGI. J gave up 4 bases and V 4 bases, and 6 bases lay outside the gene matches. On this clone: Antigen: not known.

General study results and limits: The sole specimen, blood, was sampled, and tissue repertoires likely differ. Richness estimates generally favored naive over memory subsets.

Assay: immunoSEQ multiplex PCR; the TCRdb copy retains only in-frame clones and omits some. Counted here are more than 2 million clones, more than 90% occurring once; the ten biggest clones make up over 0.1%. The sequence was collected from a man aged 18 to 29 in good health. This sequence joins TRBV6-5 and TRBJ2-1; TRBD2 agrees at 11 bases. The specimen sequenced was naive CD4+ T cells sorted from blood. Indicated subset: CD45RA+ positively selected. The CDR3 loop reads CASSFSGLAVYNEQFF. The CDR3, as DNA: TGTGCCAGCAGTTTCTCGGGACTAGCGGTTTACAATGAGCAGTTCTTC.